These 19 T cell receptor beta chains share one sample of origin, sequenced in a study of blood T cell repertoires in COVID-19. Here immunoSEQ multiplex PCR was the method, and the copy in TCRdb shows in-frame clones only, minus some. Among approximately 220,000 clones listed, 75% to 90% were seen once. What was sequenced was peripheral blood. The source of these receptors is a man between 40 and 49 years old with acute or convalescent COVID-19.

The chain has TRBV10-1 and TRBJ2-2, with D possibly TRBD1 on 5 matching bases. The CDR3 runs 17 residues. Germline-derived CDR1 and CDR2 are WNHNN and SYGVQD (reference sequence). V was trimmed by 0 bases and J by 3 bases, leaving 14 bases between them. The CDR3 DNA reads TGCGCCAGCAGTGAGTCGGGGCAGGGAATTCACACCGGGGAGCTGTTTTTT. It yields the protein CASSESGQGIHTGELFF.

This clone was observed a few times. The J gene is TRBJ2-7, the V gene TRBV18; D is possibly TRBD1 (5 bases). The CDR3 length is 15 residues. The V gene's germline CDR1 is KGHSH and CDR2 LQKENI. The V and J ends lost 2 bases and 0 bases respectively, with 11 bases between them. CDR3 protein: CASSPRGKSSYEQYF. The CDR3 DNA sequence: TGTGCCAGCTCACCAAGGGGCAAGAGCTCCTACGAGCAGTACTTC.

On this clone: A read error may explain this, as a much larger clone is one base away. The CDR3 spells CASSLDVNTEAFF. CDR3 nucleotide sequence: TGTGCCAGCAGCTTAGACGTGAACACTGAAGCTTTCTTT. This chain uses TRBV11-2 with TRBJ1-1; D ambiguous. CDR1 and CDR2 (germline): SGHAT, FQNNGV. This CDR3 is built from 13 residues. The V gene lost 0 bases and the J gene lost 0 bases, with 2 bases spanning the gap.

CDR3: CASSQVRLADEQFF. For the CDR3, the DNA is TGTGCCAGCAGCCAAGTGAGACTAGCGGATGAGCAGTTCTTC. V is TRBV3-1 (or the pseudogene TRBV3-2) and J is TRBJ2-1; 9 bases line up with TRBD2. V lost 1 base, J lost 8 bases, and 3 bases stayed unmatched. Per the germline V gene, CDR1 is LGHDT and CDR2 is YNNKEL (reference sequence). This CDR3 comprises 14 residues.

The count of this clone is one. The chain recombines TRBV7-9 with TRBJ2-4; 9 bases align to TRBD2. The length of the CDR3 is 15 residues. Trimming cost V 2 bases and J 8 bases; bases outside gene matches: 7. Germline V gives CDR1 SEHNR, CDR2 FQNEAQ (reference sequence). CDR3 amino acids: CASSLSAGGMHIQYF. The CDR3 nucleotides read TGTGCCAGCAGCTTATCCGCGGGAGGGATGCACATTCAGTACTTC.

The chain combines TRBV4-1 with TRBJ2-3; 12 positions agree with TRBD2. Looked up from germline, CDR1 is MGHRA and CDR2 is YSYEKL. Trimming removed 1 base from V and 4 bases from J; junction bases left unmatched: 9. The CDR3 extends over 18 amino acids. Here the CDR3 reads CASSQGLAGVLGADTQYF. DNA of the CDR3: TGCGCCAGCAGCCAAGGACTAGCGGGAGTACTTGGGGCAGATACGCAGTATTTT.

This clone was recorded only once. The DNA for the CDR3 is TGTGCCAGCAGCCCCACCCCCCTAGCGGGTTACAATGAGCAGTTCTTC. Its protein product is CASSPTPLAGYNEQFF. The rearrangement uses TRBV7-2 and TRBJ2-1; 8 bases match TRBD2. J was trimmed by 4 bases and V by 5 bases; bases with no gene match: 10. CDR3 length: 16 residues. Germline loops: CDR1 SGHTA, CDR2 FQGNSA. The full variable domain, in which reference TRBV7-2 and TRBJ2-1 provide the parts outside the CDR3, is GAGVSQSPSNKVTEKGKDVELRCDPISGHTALYWYRQSLGQGLEFLIYFQGNSAPDKSGLPSDRFSAERTGGSVSTLTIQRTQQEDSAVYLCASSPTPLAGYNEQFFGPGTRLTVL.

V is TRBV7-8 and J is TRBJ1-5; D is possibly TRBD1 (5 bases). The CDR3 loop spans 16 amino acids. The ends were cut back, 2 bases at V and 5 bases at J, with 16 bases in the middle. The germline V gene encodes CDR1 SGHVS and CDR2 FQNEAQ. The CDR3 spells CASSLRRGQVDQPQHF. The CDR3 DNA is TGTGCCAGCAGCTTACGGCGGGGCCAGGTTGATCAGCCCCAGCATTTT.

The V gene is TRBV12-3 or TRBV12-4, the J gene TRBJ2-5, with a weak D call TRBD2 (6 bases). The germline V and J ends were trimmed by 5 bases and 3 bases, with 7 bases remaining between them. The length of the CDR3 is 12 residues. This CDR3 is CASSPGEETQYF. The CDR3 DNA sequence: TGTGCCAGCAGTCCGGGAGAAGAGACCCAGTACTTC.

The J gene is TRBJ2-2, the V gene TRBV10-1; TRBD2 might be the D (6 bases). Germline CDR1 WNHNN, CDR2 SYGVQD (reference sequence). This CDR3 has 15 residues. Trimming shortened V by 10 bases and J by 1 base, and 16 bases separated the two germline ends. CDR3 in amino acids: CATSDYGRNTGELFF. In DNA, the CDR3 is TGCGCCACGTCGGACTACGGGAGGAACACCGGGGAGCTGTTTTTT.

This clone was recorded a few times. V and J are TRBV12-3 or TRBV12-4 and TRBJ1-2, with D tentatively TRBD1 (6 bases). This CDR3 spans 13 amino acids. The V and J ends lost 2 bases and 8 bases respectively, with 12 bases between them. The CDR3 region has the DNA TGTGCCAGCAGTTTAAAACAGGGTGGGGGCTACACCTTC. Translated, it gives CASSLKQGGGYTF.

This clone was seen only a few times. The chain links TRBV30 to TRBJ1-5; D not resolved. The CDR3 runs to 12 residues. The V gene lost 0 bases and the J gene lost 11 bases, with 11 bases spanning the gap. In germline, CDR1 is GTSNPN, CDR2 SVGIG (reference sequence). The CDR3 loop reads CAWSVTAGTQHF. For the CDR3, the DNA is TGTGCCTGGAGTGTAACGGCAGGAACCCAGCATTTT.

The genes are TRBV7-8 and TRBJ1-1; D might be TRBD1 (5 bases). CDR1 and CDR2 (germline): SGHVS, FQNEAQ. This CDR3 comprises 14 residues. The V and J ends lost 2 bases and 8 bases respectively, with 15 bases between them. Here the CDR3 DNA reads TGTGCCAGCAGCTTAAGAGACAGTCTCAGGGAAGCTTTCTTT. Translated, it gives CASSLRDSLREAFF.

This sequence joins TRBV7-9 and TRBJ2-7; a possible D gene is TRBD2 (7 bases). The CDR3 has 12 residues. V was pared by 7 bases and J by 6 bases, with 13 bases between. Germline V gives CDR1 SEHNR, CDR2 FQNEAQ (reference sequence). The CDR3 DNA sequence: TGTGCCAGCACACTGGCGGGGGCCGAGCAGTACTTC. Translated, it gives CASTLAGAEQYF.

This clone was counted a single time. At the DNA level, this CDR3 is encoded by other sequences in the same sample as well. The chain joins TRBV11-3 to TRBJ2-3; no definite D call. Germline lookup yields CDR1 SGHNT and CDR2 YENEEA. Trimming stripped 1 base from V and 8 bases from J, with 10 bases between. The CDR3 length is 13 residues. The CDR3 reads CASSLGRGGTQYF. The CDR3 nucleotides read TGTGCCAGCAGCTTAGGAAGAGGTGGTACGCAGTATTTT.

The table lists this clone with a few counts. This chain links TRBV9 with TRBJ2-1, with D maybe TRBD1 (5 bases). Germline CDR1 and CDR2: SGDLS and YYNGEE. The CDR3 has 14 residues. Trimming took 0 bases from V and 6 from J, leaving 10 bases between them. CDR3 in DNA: TGTGCCAGCAGCGTAGGGTCCAGGGCCAATGAGCAGTTCTTC. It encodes CASSVGSRANEQFF. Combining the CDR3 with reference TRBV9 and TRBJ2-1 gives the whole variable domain DSGVTQTPKHLITATGQRVTLRCSPRSGDLSVYWYQQSLDQGLQFLIQYYNGEERAKGNILERFSAQQFPDLHSELNLSSLELGDSALYFCASSVGSRANEQFFGPGTRLTVL.

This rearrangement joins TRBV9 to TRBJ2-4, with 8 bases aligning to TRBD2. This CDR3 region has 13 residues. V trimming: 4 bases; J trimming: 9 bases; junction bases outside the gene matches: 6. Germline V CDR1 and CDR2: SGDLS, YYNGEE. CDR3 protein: CASSTRGGGIQYF. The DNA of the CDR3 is TGTGCCAGCAGCACCCGGGGGGGAGGCATTCAGTACTTC.

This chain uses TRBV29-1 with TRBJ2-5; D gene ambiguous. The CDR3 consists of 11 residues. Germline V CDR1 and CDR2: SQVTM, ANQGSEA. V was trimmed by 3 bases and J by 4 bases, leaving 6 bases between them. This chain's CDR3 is CSVDGGETQYF. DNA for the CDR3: TGCAGCGTTGATGGCGGAGAGACCCAGTACTTC.

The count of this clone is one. DNA for the CDR3: TGTGCTAGTGGTATTACAGGGGGCTCGATAGGTGGCTACACCTTC. It encodes CASGITGGSIGGYTF. The V gene is TRBV12-5, the J gene TRBJ1-2; 9 nucleotides match TRBD1. Germline CDR1 and CDR2: LGHNT and FRNRAP. The CDR3 consists of 15 residues. V shed 5 bases and J 7 bases; nucleotides not matched to a gene: 11.